The source of this T cell receptor beta chain is a study of T cell changes during pregnancy in multiple sclerosis. The method was immunoSEQ multiplex PCR; TCRdb's version includes in-frame clones alone and lacks a portion of them. The sample gives tens of thousands of clones, around 94% of which show up once; 0.11% to 0.15% is in the top ten. This CDR3 has 16 amino acids. Germline values: CDR1 LNHNV, CDR2 YYDKDF (reference sequence). Trimming cost V 0 bases and J 2 bases, with 11 bases left between them. The V and J genes are TRBV15 and TRBJ2-1; weak D call: TRBD2 (5 bases). The source was CD4+ T cells from peripheral blood mononuclear cells, collected after pregnancy. The TCR originated in a female donor with multiple sclerosis, enrolled in a pregnancy study. CDR3 DNA: TGTGCCACCAGCAGAGAGGGGAGTAGGGCCTACAATGAGCAGTTCTTC. Protein sequence: CATSREGSRAYNEQFF.